This is a list of T cell receptor beta chains from one sample in a study of cytotoxic CD8 clonotypes in ibrutinib-treated CLL. Libraries were prepared by immunoSEQ multiplex PCR; TCRdb keeps only in-frame clonotypes and omits some of them. The sample has tens of thousands of clones, approximately 65% seen once. The sequencing used PBMCs, collected after 24 months of ibrutinib treatment. The receptor set was obtained from a human donor with chronic lymphocytic leukemia. Both conserved end residues are part of each CDR3. A D gene is named only where the DNA matches it firmly. Some rows mark clone size as missing; the rest say once, few, many or name a class of expanded clone.

D gene,V gene,J gene,clone size,CDR3 DNA,CDR3 protein
-,TRBV19,TRBJ2-1,-,TGTGCCAGTAGTATAGGCCTAGCGAGAAATGAGCAGTTCTTC,CASSIGLARNEQFF
-,TRBV6-5,TRBJ2-7,-,TGTGCCAGCAGTTACTCGGCGGGCGTCGACTACGAGCAGTACTTC,CASSYSAGVDYEQYF
TRBD2,TRBV7-3,TRBJ2-3,few,TGTGCCAGCAGCTTACGCGGGGGAGGTACAGATACGCAGTATTTT,CASSLRGGGTDTQYF
-,TRBV4-2,TRBJ1-2,many,TGTGCCAGCCTTTCAAATCCAGGGACAACGGTCTATGGCTACACCTTC,CASLSNPGTTVYGYTF
-,TRBV4-1,TRBJ2-7,few,TGCGCCAGCAGCCAAGAAGTCGGGACAAACTCCTACGAGCAGTACTTC,CASSQEVGTNSYEQYF
TRBD1,TRBV19,TRBJ1-5,-,TGTGCCAGTAGTTGGACAGGGGGGAATCAGCCCCAGCATTTT,CASSWTGGNQPQHF
TRBD1,TRBV5-1,TRBJ2-7,-,TGCGCCAGCAGCTTCGGGGACAGAGACTACTACGAGCAGTACTTC,CASSFGDRDYYEQYF
-,TRBV9,TRBJ2-2,-,TGTGCCAGCAGCGTAGCGCCATACACGTCCGGGGAGCTGTTTTTT,CASSVAPYTSGELFF
-,TRBV29-1,TRBJ2-7,-,TGCAGCGGGGGGTCAGGGTCCTACGAGCAGTACTTC,CSGGSGSYEQYF
-,TRBV4-2,TRBJ2-1,-,TGTGCCAGCAGCCCTATGGGTAATGAGCAGTTCTTC,CASSPMGNEQFF
TRBD1,TRBV6-6,TRBJ2-7,-,TGTGCCAGCAGCAGGGACAGGGGGAGCGAGCAGTACTTC,CASSRDRGSEQYF
-,TRBV5-4,TRBJ2-5,-,TGTGCCAGCAGCCCTAAGGGACTCCAAGAGACCCAGTACTTC,CASSPKGLQETQYF
-,TRBV6-1,TRBJ1-1,-,TGTGCCAGCAGTGAAGCAATATACTTGGGGGAAGCTTTCTTT,CASSEAIYLGEAFF
-,TRBV5-1,TRBJ1-2,few,TGCGCCAGCAGCTTGGGTCAGGGTCTCTATGGCTACACCTTC,CASSLGQGLYGYTF
TRBD2,TRBV7-2,TRBJ2-2,many,TGTGCCAGCAAACTAGCGGGGGGTCCGAACACCGGGGAGCTGTTTTTT,CASKLAGGPNTGELFF
-,TRBV7-3,TRBJ2-1,-,TGTGCCAGCAGCCAAAGAGACAGTCGTTACGGCCGTGAGCAGTTCTTC,CASSQRDSRYGREQFF
TRBD1,TRBV7-9,TRBJ1-3,few,TGTGCCAGCAGCTCCAGGGGGTACGGAAACACCATATATTTT,CASSSRGYGNTIYF
TRBD1,TRBV7-6,TRBJ2-7,-,TGTGCCAGCAGCTTTTTCCCCAGGGGGAGCTCCTACGAGCAGTACTTC,CASSFFPRGSSYEQYF
-,TRBV13,TRBJ2-2,-,TGTGCCAGCAGCTTAGGCCACAGGAGAAACACCGGGGAGCTGTTTTTT,CASSLGHRRNTGELFF
-,TRBV29-1,TRBJ2-2,-,TGCAGCGTTGATGGGGGGGCGGGGACCGGGGAGCTGTTTTTT,CSVDGGAGTGELFF
-,TRBV4-1,TRBJ1-1,-,TGCGCCAGCAGCCGGGACCTTCAGGGTGGTACTGAAGCTTTCTTT,CASSRDLQGGTEAFF
-,TRBV28,TRBJ2-7,-,TGTGCCAGCAGTCCAGTCGGGCGGGCCTACGAGCAGTACTTC,CASSPVGRAYEQYF
-,TRBV9,TRBJ2-1,few,TGTGCCAGCAGCGCCACAGGGTACATCAACAATGAGCAGTTCTTC,CASSATGYINNEQFF
TRBD2,TRBV5-1,TRBJ2-3,-,TGCGCCAGCAGCTTGGTAGCGGGAACAGATACGCAGTATTTT,CASSLVAGTDTQYF
-,TRBV9,TRBJ1-2,-,TGTGCCAGCAGCGTAGATCCAGGGGCCAACTATGGCTACACCTTC,CASSVDPGANYGYTF
-,TRBV19,TRBJ2-5,-,TGTGCCAGCGCGGGACGTTCTGCGGAGACCCAGTACTTC,CASAGRSAETQYF
-,TRBV9,TRBJ1-3,-,TGTGCCAGCAGCGTAGAAGTCTCAGGAGGAGGAGGAAACACCATATATTTT,CASSVEVSGGGGNTIYF
-,TRBV10-3,TRBJ1-2,many,TGTGCCATCAGTGAGTCTAATTTGGCGATTAACTATGGCTACACCTTC,CAISESNLAINYGYTF
-,TRBV27,TRBJ2-2,once,TGTGCCAGCCATTTAGCCGGGGAGCTGTTTTTT,CASHLAGELFF
-,TRBV5-6,TRBJ2-5,few,TGTGCCAGCAGCTCAAGGGACTTCCCAGAGACCCAGTACTTC,CASSSRDFPETQYF
-,TRBV28,TRBJ2-7,-,TGTGCCAGCAGTTTGGCCGGTGACAGCTACGAGCAGTACTTC,CASSLAGDSYEQYF
TRBD2,TRBV2,TRBJ2-7,few,TGTGCCAGCAGTGCTGGACTAGCGGGGACTTACGAGCAGTACTTC,CASSAGLAGTYEQYF
TRBD1,TRBV7-9,TRBJ2-1,-,TGTGCCAGCGGCAGGGGGCGTGGGCAGTTCTTC,CASGRGRGQFF
-,TRBV11-3,TRBJ2-1,few,TGTGCCAGCAGCTGGGAGCAGTTGGGATTCTTC,CASSWEQLGFF
TRBD2,TRBV10-3,TRBJ2-1,few,TGTGCCATCAGCGGGACTAGCGGGGGGACGATCAATGAGCAGTTCTTC,CAISGTSGGTINEQFF
TRBD1,TRBV18,TRBJ2-7,few,TGTGCCAGCTCACCTAGCCCGGACAGGGCTGTCGAGCAGTACTTC,CASSPSPDRAVEQYF
-,TRBV5-1,TRBJ1-1,few,TGCGCCAGCAGCTTGGGGGCTTCGTACACTGAAGCTTTCTTT,CASSLGASYTEAFF